This T cell receptor (beta chain) came from a study of T cell changes during pregnancy in multiple sclerosis. Looked up from germline, CDR1 is SGDLS and CDR2 is YYNGEE. CDR3 length: 14 amino acids. Unmatched junction bases numbered 5, after V lost 3 bases and J lost 3 bases. Clones were read by immunoSEQ multiplex PCR, and TCRdb kept only the in-frame ones, dropping some. The sample has around 58,000 clones, 90% to 95% seen once. This sequence was found in a female donor with multiple sclerosis, enrolled in a pregnancy study. The sample consisted of peripheral blood, taken before pregnancy. The chain is built from TRBV9 and TRBJ1-1, with 7 bases lining up with TRBD1. Here the CDR3 reads CASSARGLDTEAFF. CDR3 DNA sequence: TGTGCCAGCAGCGCAAGGGGGCTTGACACTGAAGCTTTCTTT.